The next 3 T cell receptor beta chains were all read from a single sample in a study of cytomegalovirus exposure and HLA in healthy donors (dated 2017 in TCRdb). The method behind the library was the immunoSEQ multiplex PCR assay. The multiplex PCR relied on a mix of 60 forward primers for TCR Vbeta segments and 13 reverse primers for TCR Jbeta segments. TCRdb limited this immuneACCESS table to in-frame rearrangements with V and J called. A share of clones is missing; checked studies link under half to unresolved V genes, and the rest is unexplained. For this sample there are around 130,000 clones; approximately 80% appear just once. The ten biggest clones cover more than 1.4% of the sample. Specimen: PBMCs. These receptors originate from a woman younger than 30 in good health and CMV-seronegative.

The chain joins TRBV6-6 to TRBJ1-5; D unclear. This CDR3 is 15 amino acids long. Trimming cost V 5 bases and J 6 bases, with 17 bases left between them. Germline V CDR1 and CDR2: MNHNY, SVGAGI (reference sequence). The CDR3 region has the DNA TGTGCCAGCAGTGACCCAGGCGTCGCAATTCAGCCCCAGCATTTT. Translated, it gives CASSDPGVAIQPQHF.

This sequence joins TRBV27 and TRBJ2-3, with D tentatively TRBD1 (5 bases). Germline values: CDR1 MNHEY, CDR2 SMNVEV (reference sequence). V was pared by 5 bases and J by 5 bases, with 11 bases between. The CDR3 loop spans 13 amino acids. The CDR3 loop is CASSPWGQDTQYF. CDR3 DNA: TGTGCCAGCAGTCCTTGGGGCCAAGATACGCAGTATTTT.

In this sample, this clone turned up once. The chain combines TRBV6-1 with TRBJ2-3; D is possibly TRBD2 (5 bases). Germline loops: CDR1 MNHNS, CDR2 SASEGT. Trimming removed 7 bases from V and 0 bases from J, with 11 bases in between. CDR3 length: 14 amino acids. As DNA, the CDR3 is TGTGCCAGCAAGAGGACTTCTAGCACAGATACGCAGTATTTT. Translated, it gives CASKRTSSTDTQYF.